The 30 T cell receptor beta chains reported below all come from one sample, sequenced in a study of sequential checkpoint blockade in melanoma. The protocol was immunoSEQ multiplex PCR, while the TCRdb copy is restricted to in-frame clones and leaves out a portion. The sample contains fewer than 5,000 clones, around 20% of which appear only once. Treatment described: randomized to nivolumab then ipilimumab (arm A) or the reverse (arm B). Sequencing was performed on tumor tissue (inferred from file names), taken from a patient given nivolumab and ipilimumab in sequence. The source is a human patient with melanoma. Some clones in this sample may be carry-over from other donors' samples.

This clone was counted ten times or more. CDR3 loop: CASSFAGRNQPQHF. CDR3 coding DNA: TGTGCCAGCAGCTTTGCAGGGCGGAATCAGCCCCAGCATTTT. This rearrangement joins TRBV11-3 to TRBJ1-5; perhaps TRBD1 as D (5 bases). Trimming pared 3 bases from V and 4 bases from J, leaving 10 bases between. Germline lookup yields CDR1 SGHNT and CDR2 YENEEA. The CDR3 covers 14 residues.

This clone was detected many times. The chain carries TRBV7-4 and TRBJ2-1, with D tentatively TRBD1 or TRBD2 (5 bases each). The germline gives CDR1 SGHVT, CDR2 SQSDAQ. The CDR3 covers 14 residues. Trimming took off 3 bases at V and 10 bases at J, with 16 bases between the two ends. CDR3 amino acids: CASSLVRSEGEQFF. In nucleotides, the CDR3 is TGTGCCAGCAGCTTGGTCCGCTCCGAGGGGGAGCAGTTCTTC.

By sample share, this clone is medium-sized. The V and J genes are TRBV25-1 and TRBJ2-5; 11 nucleotides line up with TRBD2. Germline assignment: CDR1 MGHDK and CDR2 SYGVNS. Trimming took 4 bases from V and 3 from J; bases not matched to a gene: 1. This CDR3 has 14 amino acids. DNA of the CDR3: TGTGCCAGCAGTGTGGGACTAGCGGAAGAGACCCAGTACTTC. It is translated as CASSVGLAEETQYF.

The V call is TRBV11-3, the J call TRBJ1-1; 7 positions match TRBD1. The CDR3 has 15 amino acids. Per the germline V gene, CDR1 is SGHNT and CDR2 is YENEEA. Losses at the gene ends were 2 bases for V and 6 bases for J; bases not matched to a gene: 9. The CDR3 is CASSLRRDRDAEAFF. CDR3 nucleotide sequence: TGTGCCAGCAGCTTACGCCGAGACAGGGACGCTGAAGCTTTCTTT.

In its sample, this clone was seen a few times. The J gene is TRBJ2-2, the V gene TRBV11-3, with a possible D match to TRBD1 (6 bases). Trimming pared 3 bases from V and 5 bases from J, leaving 16 bases between. Per germline, CDR1 SGHNT and CDR2 YENEEA. This CDR3 has 16 amino acids. CDR3 sequence reads: CASSLYIGTNTGELFF. The DNA of the CDR3 is TGTGCCAGCAGCTTGTATATCGGGACAAATACCGGGGAGCTGTTTTTT.

The CDR3 DNA is TGTGCCAGCAGCTTAGATTATTATTCTAGCACAGATACGCAGTATTTT. Amino acid sequence: CASSLDYYSSTDTQYF. The V call is TRBV11-3, the J call TRBJ2-3; D gene uncertain. Germline V gene lookup returns CDR1 SGHNT and CDR2 YENEEA. The germline V and J ends were trimmed by 0 bases and 0 bases, with 10 bases remaining between them. The CDR3 has 16 residues. Variable domain in full (rest from reference TRBV11-3 and TRBJ2-3): EAGVVQSPRYKIIEKKQPVAFWCNPISGHNTLYWYLQNLGQGPELLIRYENEEAVDDSQLPKDRFSAERLKGVDSTLKIQPAELGDSAVYLCASSLDYYSSTDTQYFGPGTRLTVL.

The chain is built from TRBV15 and TRBJ2-7; 8 positions match TRBD2. Germline V gene lookup returns CDR1 LNHNV and CDR2 YYDKDF (reference sequence). Losses at the gene ends were 3 bases for V and 4 bases for J; bases not matched to a gene: 5. This CDR3 region has 14 residues. CDR3 sequence: CATSSGGASYEQYF. CDR3 in DNA: TGTGCCACCAGCAGCGGGGGGGCCTCGTACGAGCAGTACTTC.

This clone was observed a few times. The genes are TRBV11-3 and TRBJ2-1; D may correspond to TRBD1 or TRBD2 (5 bases each). This CDR3 region has 18 residues. The V and J ends lost 5 bases and 7 bases respectively, with 27 bases between them. Germline assignment: CDR1 SGHNT and CDR2 YENEEA. CDR3 loop: CASSQGLGAGSFMNEQFF. The DNA for the CDR3 is TGTGCCAGCAGCCAAGGTTTAGGCGCAGGGAGCTTCATGAATGAGCAGTTCTTC.

This chain links TRBV19 with TRBJ2-1; TRBD2 is a possible D gene (6 bases). Trimming removed 6 bases from V and 2 bases from J, with 14 bases in between. The CDR3 runs 15 residues. CDR1 and CDR2 (germline): LNHDA, SQIVND (reference sequence). The CDR3 loop is CASSISRGTYNEQFF. CDR3 DNA sequence: TGTGCCAGTAGCATCTCCCGGGGGACCTACAATGAGCAGTTCTTC.

Ten or more counts support this clone. The rearrangement uses TRBV11-3 and TRBJ1-3, with D uncertain. The CDR3 has 14 amino acids. V was pared by 5 bases and J by 2 bases, with 10 bases between. CDR1 and CDR2 (germline): SGHNT, YENEEA. The CDR3 reads CASSDQTTGNTIYF. CDR3 coding DNA: TGTGCCAGCAGCGATCAGACTACTGGAAACACCATATATTTT.

By its share, this clone is medium-sized. This sample includes further DNA sequences coding for the same CDR3. CDR3 DNA sequence: TGTGCCAGCAGTTACTCGGGGGTCGGGGAGACCCAGTACTTC. Translating it yields CASSYSGVGETQYF. This chain uses TRBV6-8 with TRBJ2-5; D may be TRBD1 or TRBD2 (5 bases each). The V end was cut by 0 bases, the J end by 5 bases, with 10 bases between. CDR3 size: 14 residues. Germline lookup yields CDR1 MNHGY and CDR2 SAAAGT.

The chain couples TRBV11-3 to TRBJ2-3; tentatively, D is TRBD2 (5 bases). The CDR3 has 14 amino acids. Trimming removed 5 bases from V and 0 bases from J, with 9 bases in between. The germline gives CDR1 SGHNT, CDR2 YENEEA. CDR3 DNA sequence: TGTGCCAGCAGCCCGAGCGGAAGCACAGATACGCAGTATTTT. It translates to CASSPSGSTDTQYF. The full variable domain, with the rest looked up from reference TRBV11-3 and TRBJ2-3, is EAGVVQSPRYKIIEKKQPVAFWCNPISGHNTLYWYLQNLGQGPELLIRYENEEAVDDSQLPKDRFSAERLKGVDSTLKIQPAELGDSAVYLCASSPSGSTDTQYFGPGTRLTVL.

Within the sample, this clone is medium-sized (0.01 to 0.1%). This chain connects TRBV9 to TRBJ2-2; D remains unclear. The CDR3 spans 15 residues. Germline CDR1 reads SGDLS; CDR2 reads YYNGEE. Trimming stripped 0 bases from V and 7 bases from J, with 13 bases between. DNA of the CDR3: TGTGCCAGCAGCGTAGAAGACTCCAGGAGCGGGGAGCTGTTTTTT. It codes for CASSVEDSRSGELFF.

This sequence joins TRBV9 and TRBJ2-5; the D is unclear. Trimming took off 0 bases at V and 2 bases at J, with 8 bases between the two ends. This CDR3 has 14 amino acids. The germline gives CDR1 SGDLS, CDR2 YYNGEE. The DNA of the CDR3 is TGTGCCAGCAGCGTAGGGGCAGGACAAGAGACCCAGTACTTC. This gives the protein CASSVGAGQETQYF.

The gene calls are TRBV19 and TRBJ2-4, with 7 bases matching TRBD2. J was trimmed by 2 bases and V by 7 bases; bases with no gene match: 8. The CDR3 runs to 15 residues. CDR1 and CDR2 (germline): LNHDA, SQIVND (reference sequence). For the CDR3, the DNA is TGTGCCAGTACCAATGGCGGGGGTACCAAAAACATTCAGTACTTC. Its translation: CASTNGGGTKNIQYF. Using reference TRBV19 and TRBJ2-4 for the parts outside the CDR3, the full variable domain is DGGITQSPKYLFRKEGQNVTLSCEQNLNHDAMYWYRQDPGQGLRLIYYSQIVNDFQKGDIAEGYSVSREKKESFPLTVTSAQKNPTAFYLCASTNGGGTKNIQYFGAGTRLSVL.

V usage is TRBV6-8 and J usage is TRBJ2-6; D remains unclear. The CDR3 is 16 amino acids. Per the germline V gene, CDR1 is MNHGY and CDR2 is SAAAGT. Trimming left V 5 bases short and J 0 bases short, with 11 bases between. The CDR3 nucleotides read TGTGCCAGCAGTATCAGACGGAGCTCTGGGGCCAACGTCCTGACTTTC. Its protein is CASSIRRSSGANVLTF.

Only a few counts were recorded for this clone. The V call is TRBV15, the J call TRBJ2-2; 8 bases match TRBD2. Germline lookup yields CDR1 LNHNV and CDR2 YYDKDF (reference sequence). The V segment lost 1 base and the J segment 5 bases; nucleotides outside the gene matches: 3. The CDR3 totals 15 residues. CDR3 nucleotides: TGTGCCACCAGCAGAGTTAGCGGGAAGACCGGGGAGCTGTTTTTT. Residues: CATSRVSGKTGELFF.

This clone showed up many times. The V gene is TRBV11-3, the J gene TRBJ1-5; no firm D call. CDR3 size: 15 residues. With 1 base removed from V and 6 bases from J, the gap between germline ends came to 13 bases. Germline loops: CDR1 SGHNT, CDR2 YENEEA. The CDR3 DNA reads as TGTGCCAGCAGCTTAGGGGAGGGATGGGGTCAGCCCCAGCATTTT. It translates to CASSLGEGWGQPQHF.

The gene calls are TRBV11-1 and TRBJ1-4; D unclear. V was pared by 2 bases and J by 0 bases, with 4 bases between. The CDR3 is 14 residues long. From germline, CDR1 is SGHAT and CDR2 FQDESV (reference sequence). The CDR3 here is CASSLQATNEKLFF. The CDR3, as DNA: TGTGCCAGCAGCTTACAGGCAACTAATGAAAAACTGTTTTTT.

CDR3 nucleotide sequence: TGTGCCAGCAGTCAAGCCGGAACCTACGAGCAGTACTTC. The encoded protein is CASSQAGTYEQYF. The V gene is TRBV6-8, the J gene TRBJ2-7; the D is unclear. The CDR3 loop spans 13 amino acids. Trimming left V 5 bases short and J 2 bases short, with 10 bases between. Germline V gives CDR1 MNHGY, CDR2 SAAAGT.

This clone was observed a handful of times. The J gene is TRBJ2-7, the V gene TRBV12-5, with 7 nucleotides matching TRBD2. This CDR3 spans 12 amino acids. Looked up from germline, CDR1 is LGHNT and CDR2 is FRNRAP. DNA of the CDR3: TGTGCCAGCACCTCGGGGGGAAGGGAGCAGTACTTC. This sequence encodes CASTSGGREQYF.

At least ten counts were recorded for this clone. V usage is TRBV11-3 and J usage is TRBJ1-1; 9 nucleotides line up with TRBD1. The CDR3 is 16 residues long. V was clipped by 6 bases and J by 4 bases; unmatched bases: 12. Per germline, CDR1 SGHNT and CDR2 YENEEA. The CDR3 region is CASSYLFGDRATEAFF. CDR3 sequence (DNA): TGTGCCAGCAGTTACCTATTTGGGGACAGGGCCACTGAAGCTTTCTTT.

This clone was seen more than once but under ten times. The chain carries TRBV9 and TRBJ2-1, with 8 nucleotides matching TRBD2. This CDR3 is 15 amino acids long. Trimming took 0 bases from V and 2 from J; bases not matched to a gene: 1. Germline V lookup: CDR1 SGDLS, CDR2 YYNGEE. The CDR3 nucleotides read TGTGCCAGCAGCGTAGCGGGGGGGACCTACAATGAGCAGTTCTTC. As protein: CASSVAGGTYNEQFF.

The table lists this clone with a few counts. V and J are TRBV18 and TRBJ2-2, with D perhaps TRBD2 (5 bases). V lost 0 bases to trimming and J lost 1 base, with 12 bases between them. The length of the CDR3 is 17 residues. The germline CDR1 and CDR2 sequences are KGHSH and LQKENI. CDR3 protein: CASSPPSIGLNTGELFF. CDR3 bases: TGTGCCAGCTCACCACCGTCAATCGGACTGAACACCGGGGAGCTGTTTTTT.

This clone was recorded a few times. The chain has TRBV28 and TRBJ2-7; D is ambiguous. The CDR3 consists of 14 residues. V lost 3 bases, J lost 3 bases, and 12 bases lay in between. CDR1 MDHEN and CDR2 SYDVKM come from the germline V gene. CDR3 DNA sequence: TGTGCCAGCAGTTTCTCAGGCGGTCTCTACGAGCAGTACTTC. It is translated as CASSFSGGLYEQYF.

The J gene is TRBJ2-3, the V gene TRBV6-8, with 9 bases aligning to TRBD2. J was trimmed by 2 bases and V by 6 bases; bases with no gene match: 9. The germline gives CDR1 MNHGY, CDR2 SAAAGT. CDR3 size: 16 residues. In DNA form, the CDR3 reads TGTGCCAGCAGCTCGAGAGCGGGGGGCCTCACAGATACGCAGTATTTT. Its protein product is CASSSRAGGLTDTQYF.

This clone was seen only a few times. The chain has TRBV9 and TRBJ1-4, with D unclear. With 5 bases removed from V and 8 bases from J, the gap between germline ends came to 10 bases. Germline assignment: CDR1 SGDLS and CDR2 YYNGEE. The CDR3 is 12 residues long. This CDR3 is CASRRLGEKLFF. CDR3 coding DNA: TGTGCCAGCAGACGACTTGGGGAAAAACTGTTTTTT.

This clone appeared many times. The chain links TRBV6-8 to TRBJ1-5, with D unclear. Trimming took 4 bases from V and 4 from J, leaving 14 bases between them. The CDR3 has 15 residues. The germline gives CDR1 MNHGY, CDR2 SAAAGT. The CDR3 spells CASSSGGGINQPQHF. Written as DNA, the CDR3 is TGTGCCAGCAGTTCCGGAGGAGGGATTAATCAGCCCCAGCATTTT.

This clone appeared a few times. The chain couples TRBV19 to TRBJ2-1, with D possibly TRBD1 on 5 matching bases. Trimming stripped 5 bases from V and 3 bases from J, with 11 bases between. CDR3 length: 14 amino acids. The germline V gene has CDR1 LNHDA and CDR2 SQIVND (reference sequence). The CDR3 nucleotides are TGTGCCAGTAGTGCCCGTCAGGGCTACAATGAGCAGTTCTTC. Its translation: CASSARQGYNEQFF.

This clone is labeled medium-sized. V and J are TRBV9 and TRBJ2-3; D unclear. The CDR3 length is 12 residues. Trimming removed 1 base at V and 4 bases at J, with 4 bases between. CDR1 is SGDLS, CDR2 YYNGEE, per germline. Written as DNA, the CDR3 is TGTGCCAGCAGCGTACGCCCAGATACGCAGTATTTT. Its protein product is CASSVRPDTQYF.